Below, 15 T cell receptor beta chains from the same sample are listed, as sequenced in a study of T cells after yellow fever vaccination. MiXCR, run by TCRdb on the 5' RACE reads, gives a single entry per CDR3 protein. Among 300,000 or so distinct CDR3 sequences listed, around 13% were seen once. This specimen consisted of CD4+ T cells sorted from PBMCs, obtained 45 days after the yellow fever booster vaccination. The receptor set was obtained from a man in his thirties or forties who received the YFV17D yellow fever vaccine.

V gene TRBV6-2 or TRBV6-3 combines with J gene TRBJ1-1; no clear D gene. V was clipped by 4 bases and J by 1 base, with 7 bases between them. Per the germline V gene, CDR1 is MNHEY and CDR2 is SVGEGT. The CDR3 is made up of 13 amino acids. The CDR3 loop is CASSWLGNTEAFF. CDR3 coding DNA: TGTGCCAGCAGTTGGCTAGGGAACACTGAAGCTTTCTTT.

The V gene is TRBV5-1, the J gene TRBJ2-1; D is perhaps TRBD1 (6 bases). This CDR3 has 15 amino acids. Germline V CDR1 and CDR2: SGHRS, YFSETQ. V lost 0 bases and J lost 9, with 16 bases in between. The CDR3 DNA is TGCGCCAGCAGCTTGGACGTCGGACAGAGGATTGAGCAGTTCTTC. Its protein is CASSLDVGQRIEQFF.

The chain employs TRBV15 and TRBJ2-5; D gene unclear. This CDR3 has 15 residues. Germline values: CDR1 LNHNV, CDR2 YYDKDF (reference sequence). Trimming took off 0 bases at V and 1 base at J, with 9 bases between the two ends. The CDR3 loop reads CATSRDLEIQETQYF. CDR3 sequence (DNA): TGTGCCACCAGCAGAGATCTGGAAATCCAAGAGACCCAGTACTTC.

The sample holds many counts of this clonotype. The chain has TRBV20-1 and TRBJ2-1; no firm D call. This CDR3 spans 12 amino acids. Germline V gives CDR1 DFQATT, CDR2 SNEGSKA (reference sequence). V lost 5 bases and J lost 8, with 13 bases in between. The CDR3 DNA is TGCAGTGCTCGGTCACCTCGTCATGAGCAGTTCTTC. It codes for CSARSPRHEQFF.

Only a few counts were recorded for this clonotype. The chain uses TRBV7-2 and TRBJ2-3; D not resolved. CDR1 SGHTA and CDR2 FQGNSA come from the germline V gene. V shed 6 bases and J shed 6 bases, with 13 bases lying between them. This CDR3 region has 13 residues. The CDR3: CASSPGPFDTQYF. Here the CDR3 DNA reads TGTGCCAGCAGTCCCGGACCATTCGATACGCAGTATTTT.

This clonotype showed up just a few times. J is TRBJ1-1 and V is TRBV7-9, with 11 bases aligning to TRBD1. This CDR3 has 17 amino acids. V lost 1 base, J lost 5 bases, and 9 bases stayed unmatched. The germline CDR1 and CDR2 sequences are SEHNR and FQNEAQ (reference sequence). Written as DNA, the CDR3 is TGTGCCAGCAGCTTAGGGACAGGGGGCGCCGGGAGTACTGAAGCTTTCTTT. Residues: CASSLGTGGAGSTEAFF.

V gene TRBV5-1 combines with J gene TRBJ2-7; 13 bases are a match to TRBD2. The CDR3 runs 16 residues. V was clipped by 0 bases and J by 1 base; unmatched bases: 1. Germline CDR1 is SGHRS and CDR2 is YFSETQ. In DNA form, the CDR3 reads TGCGCCAGCAGCTTGGGGACTAGCGGGGGATCCTACGAGCAGTACTTC. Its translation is CASSLGTSGGSYEQYF.

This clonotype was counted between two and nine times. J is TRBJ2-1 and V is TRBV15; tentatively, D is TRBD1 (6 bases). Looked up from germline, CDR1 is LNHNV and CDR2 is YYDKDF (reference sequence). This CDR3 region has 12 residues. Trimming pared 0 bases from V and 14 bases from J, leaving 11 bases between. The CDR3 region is CATSRETGPKFF. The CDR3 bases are TGTGCCACCAGCAGAGAGACAGGTCCTAAGTTCTTC.

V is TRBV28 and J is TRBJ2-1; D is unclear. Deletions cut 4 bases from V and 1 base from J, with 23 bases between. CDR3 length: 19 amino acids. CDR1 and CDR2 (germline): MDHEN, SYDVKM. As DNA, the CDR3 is TGTGCCAGCAGTTCCAATCCCCTTCGTGGTTCTGCGTCCTACAATGAGCAGTTCTTC. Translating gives CASSSNPLRGSASYNEQFF.

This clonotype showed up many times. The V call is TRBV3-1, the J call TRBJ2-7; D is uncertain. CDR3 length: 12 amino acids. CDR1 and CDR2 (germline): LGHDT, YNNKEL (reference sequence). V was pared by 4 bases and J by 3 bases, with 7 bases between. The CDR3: CASSRSYYEQYF. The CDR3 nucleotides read TGTGCCAGCAGCCGCTCCTACTACGAGCAGTACTTC.

CDR3 sequence: CASGRLAGQETQYF. CDR3 nucleotide sequence: TGTGCCAGCGGGCGTTTGGCGGGGCAAGAGACCCAGTACTTC. The V gene is TRBV27, the J gene TRBJ2-5; D perhaps matches TRBD2 (6 bases). Between the trimmed V and J ends, which lost 8 bases and 2 bases, there was a span of 15 bases. Germline V lookup: CDR1 MNHEY, CDR2 SMNVEV (reference sequence). The CDR3 has 14 amino acids.

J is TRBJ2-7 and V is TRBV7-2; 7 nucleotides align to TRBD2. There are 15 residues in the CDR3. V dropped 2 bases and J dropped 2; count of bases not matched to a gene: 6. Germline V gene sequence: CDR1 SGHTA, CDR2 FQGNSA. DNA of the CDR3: TGTGCCAGCAGCTTACGGCTAGCGGTTGCCTACGAGCAGTACTTC. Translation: CASSLRLAVAYEQYF.

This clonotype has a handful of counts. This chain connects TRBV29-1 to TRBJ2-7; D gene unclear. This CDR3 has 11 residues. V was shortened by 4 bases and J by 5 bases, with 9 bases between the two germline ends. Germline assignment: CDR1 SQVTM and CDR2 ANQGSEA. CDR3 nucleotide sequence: TGCAGCGTTGGAAAATTGGACGAGCAGTACTTC. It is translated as CSVGKLDEQYF.

Written as DNA, the CDR3 is TGTGCCAGCAGCTTCCAGGGGGCGAGCACAGATACGCAGTATTTT. It translates to CASSFQGASTDTQYF. J is TRBJ2-3 and V is TRBV11-3; TRBD1 matches at 8 bases. The germline V gene encodes CDR1 SGHNT and CDR2 YENEEA. The CDR3 length is 15 residues. V was pared by 3 bases and J by 0 bases, with 2 bases of the junction left unmatched.

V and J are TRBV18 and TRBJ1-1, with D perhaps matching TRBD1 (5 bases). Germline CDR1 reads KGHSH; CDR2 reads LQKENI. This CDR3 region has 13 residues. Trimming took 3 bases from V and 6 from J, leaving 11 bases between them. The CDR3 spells CASSPAQEAEAFF. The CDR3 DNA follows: TGTGCCAGCTCACCGGCACAGGAAGCTGAAGCTTTCTTT.